A single sample is the source of the 10 T cell receptor beta chains below, sequenced in a study of lymphopenia after photon versus proton radiotherapy. Clones were read by immunoSEQ multiplex PCR, and TCRdb kept only the in-frame ones, dropping some. There are more than 5,000 clones in the sample; approximately 90% occur only once, and around 10% lies in the top ten. Sequencing was performed on peripheral blood, taken from a patient treated with photon-based radiotherapy. Source of these receptors: a man aged 55 to 70 with cholangiocarcinoma.

CDR3 in amino acids: CASSSGQQETQYF. CDR3 sequence (DNA): TGTGCCAGTAGTTCAGGACAGCAAGAGACCCAGTACTTC. The chain joins TRBV19 to TRBJ2-5; tentatively, D is TRBD1 (6 bases). V lost 5 bases, J lost 2 bases, and 9 bases lay in between. The germline V gene has CDR1 LNHDA and CDR2 SQIVND (reference sequence). The CDR3 is 13 amino acids. Variable domain in full (rest from reference TRBV19 and TRBJ2-5): DGGITQSPKYLFRKEGQNVTLSCEQNLNHDAMYWYRQDPGQGLRLIYYSQIVNDFQKGDIAEGYSVSREKKESFPLTVTSAQKNPTAFYLCASSSGQQETQYFGPGTRLLVL.

J is TRBJ2-1 and V is TRBV18, with 14 nucleotides matching TRBD2. CDR1 is KGHSH, CDR2 LQKENI, per germline. The junction had 8 bases not matched to a gene; V was cut back by 6 bases and J by 1 base. The CDR3 has 18 amino acids. DNA for the CDR3: TGTGCCAGCTCTCCCGGACTAGCGGGGGGCGGATCCTACAATGAGCAGTTCTTC. Encoded protein: CASSPGLAGGGSYNEQFF. The complete variable domain, with remaining parts taken from reference TRBV18 and TRBJ2-1, reads NAGVMQNPRHLVRRRGQEARLRCSPMKGHSHVYWYRQLPEEGLKFMVYLQKENIIDESGMPKERFSAEFPKEGPSILRIQQVVRGDSAAYFCASSPGLAGGGSYNEQFFGPGTRLTVL.

This clone showed up just a few times. The chain links TRBV5-6 to TRBJ2-3, with unresolved D. V gave up 1 base and J gave up 9 bases, with 15 bases separating them. The CDR3 covers 14 residues. Germline V gene lookup returns CDR1 SGHDT and CDR2 YYEEEE. DNA for the CDR3: TGTGCCAGCAGCTTGCCGTCAGAAATTCGAACGCAGTATTTT. Translating gives CASSLPSEIRTQYF.

The chain employs TRBV28 and TRBJ2-3; 8 bases line up with TRBD2. Germline V gene sequence: CDR1 MDHEN, CDR2 SYDVKM. The ends lost 2 bases at V and 2 bases at J; junction bases unmatched: 6. The CDR3 consists of 16 residues. The CDR3 here is CASSLLSGGITDTQYF. The CDR3 region has the DNA TGTGCCAGCAGTTTACTCTCGGGGGGGATCACAGATACGCAGTATTTT.

This clone appeared a single time. The chain joins TRBV28 to TRBJ1-1; D unresolved. The germline V gene has CDR1 MDHEN and CDR2 SYDVKM. The CDR3 sequence is 17 residues long. The V end was cut by 5 bases, the J end by 3 bases, with 22 bases between. The CDR3 coding sequence is TGTGCCAGCAGTCCGAGAGGCGGACGCAGGCGGGACACTGAAGCTTTCTTT. Translating it yields CASSPRGGRRRDTEAFF.

The V gene is TRBV5-6, the J gene TRBJ2-3; D might be TRBD1 (6 bases). V was pared by 5 bases and J by 0 bases, with 16 bases between. CDR3 length: 16 residues. CDR1 SGHDT and CDR2 YYEEEE come from the germline V gene. CDR3 amino acids: CASSYPGHLSTDTQYF. The CDR3, as DNA: TGTGCCAGCAGTTACCCGGGACACCTAAGCACAGATACGCAGTATTTT.

This clone occurred a few times. This chain joins TRBV27 and TRBJ2-7; D not resolved. CDR3 size: 15 residues. V was clipped by 5 bases and J by 2 bases, with 16 bases between them. Germline-derived CDR1 and CDR2 are MNHEY and SMNVEV (reference sequence). The CDR3 DNA is TGTGCCAGCAGTATTGACACCCCCTCGGCCTACGAGCAGTACTTC. Protein: CASSIDTPSAYEQYF.

The CDR3 DNA is TGTGCCAGCAGGGAGGGGCTTTCCTACGAGCAGTACTTC. This codes for CASREGLSYEQYF. The V and J genes are TRBV6-1 and TRBJ2-7; D is perhaps TRBD2 (6 bases). This CDR3 contains 13 residues. CDR1 and CDR2 from the germline V gene are MNHNS and SASEGT. V dropped 6 bases and J dropped 1 base, with 10 bases sitting between them.

This chain joins TRBV4-3 and TRBJ2-1, with D unclear. Trimming left V 3 bases short and J 0 bases short, with 12 bases between. Germline V CDR1 and CDR2: LGHNA, YSLEER. This CDR3 contains 16 residues. CDR3 in amino acids: CASSHQTPRSYNEQFF. CDR3 coding DNA: TGCGCCAGCAGCCATCAGACTCCCCGCTCCTACAATGAGCAGTTCTTC.

The chain employs TRBV27 and TRBJ1-2; a possible D gene is TRBD1 (6 bases). V lost 1 base and J 8 bases, leaving 11 bases between the germline ends. Germline V CDR1 and CDR2: MNHEY, SMNVEV (reference sequence). The CDR3 is made up of 13 amino acids. CDR3 loop: CASSLLGGMGYTF. DNA of the CDR3: TGTGCCAGCAGTTTATTAGGGGGGATGGGCTACACCTTC.